This T cell receptor (beta chain) came from a study of cytomegalovirus exposure and HLA in healthy donors. For the study at large: An early data release held some 85 million unique TCRs from HLA-typed donors.

A multiplex PCR was run with 60 Vbeta primers and 13 Jbeta primers. Libraries were prepared by immunoSEQ multiplex PCR; TCRdb keeps only in-frame clonotypes and omits some of them. The sample totals approximately 110,000 clones. CDR3 size: 17 residues. V was pared by 1 base and J by 2 bases, with 15 bases between. Germline-derived CDR1 and CDR2 are SGHAT and FQDESV (reference sequence). This clonotype originated in a man aged 35-49 years in good health and CMV-seronegative. The sample consisted of PBMCs. This chain joins TRBV11-1 and TRBJ2-4; maybe TRBD1 (6 bases). CDR3 residues: CASSLGPRTVSKNIQYF. The CDR3 nucleotides read TGTGCCAGCAGCTTAGGCCCGAGGACAGTCTCCAAAAACATTCAGTACTTC.